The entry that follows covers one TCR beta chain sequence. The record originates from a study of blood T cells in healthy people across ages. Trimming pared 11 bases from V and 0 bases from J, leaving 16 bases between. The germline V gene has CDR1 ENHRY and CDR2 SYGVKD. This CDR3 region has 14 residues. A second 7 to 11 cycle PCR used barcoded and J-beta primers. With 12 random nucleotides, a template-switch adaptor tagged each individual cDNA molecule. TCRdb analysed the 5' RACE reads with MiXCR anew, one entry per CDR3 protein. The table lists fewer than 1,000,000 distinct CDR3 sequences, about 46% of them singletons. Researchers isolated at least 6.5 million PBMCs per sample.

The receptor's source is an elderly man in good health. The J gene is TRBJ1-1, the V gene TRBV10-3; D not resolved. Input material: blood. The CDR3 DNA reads TGTGCCTCTGTCGCAGACCTTTTGAACACTGAAGCTTTCTTT. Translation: CASVADLLNTEAFF.